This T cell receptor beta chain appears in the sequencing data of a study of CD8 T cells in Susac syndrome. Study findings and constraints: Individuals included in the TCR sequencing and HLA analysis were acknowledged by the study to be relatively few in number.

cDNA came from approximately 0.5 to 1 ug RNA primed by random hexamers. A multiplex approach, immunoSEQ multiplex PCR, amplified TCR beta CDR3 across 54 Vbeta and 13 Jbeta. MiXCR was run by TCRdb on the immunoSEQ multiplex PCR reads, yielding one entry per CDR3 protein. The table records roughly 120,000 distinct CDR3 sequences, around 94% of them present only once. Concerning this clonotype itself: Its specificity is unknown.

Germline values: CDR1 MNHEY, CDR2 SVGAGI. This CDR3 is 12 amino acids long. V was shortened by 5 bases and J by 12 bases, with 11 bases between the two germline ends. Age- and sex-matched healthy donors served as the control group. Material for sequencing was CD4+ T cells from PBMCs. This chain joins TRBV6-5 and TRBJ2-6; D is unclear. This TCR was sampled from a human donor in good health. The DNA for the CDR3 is TGTGCCAGCAGTGATAGGATTGGCGTCCTGACTTTC. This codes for CASSDRIGVLTF.